One and the same sample provided the 6 T cell receptor beta chains below, sequenced in a study of blood T cell repertoires in COVID-19. Here immunoSEQ multiplex PCR was the method, and the copy in TCRdb shows in-frame clones only, minus some. The table has 200,000 or so clones, roughly 85% seen once; the top ten hold about 4.9%. The sample comprised peripheral blood. Receptors were obtained from a woman in her 30s with acute or convalescent COVID-19.

This clone was counted only a few times. The CDR3 nucleotides read TGCAGCGTTGGGGACAGGGAGCTGTTTTTT. It yields the protein CSVGDRELFF. The chain combines TRBV29-1 with TRBJ2-2; weak D call: TRBD1 (6 bases). Germline V gene sequence: CDR1 SQVTM, CDR2 ANQGSEA. The V and J ends lost 4 bases and 9 bases respectively, with 6 bases between them. The CDR3 totals 10 residues.

This clone was seen a single time. This rearrangement joins TRBV10-3 to TRBJ2-7; 7 nucleotides agree with TRBD1. The junction had 9 bases not matched to a gene; V was cut back by 8 bases and J by 2 bases. CDR1 and CDR2 from the germline V gene are ENHRY and SYGVKD. The CDR3 contains 14 residues. The CDR3 DNA is TGTGCCATCGGGAGTAAGGGGGCGGCCTACGAGCAGTACTTC. As protein: CAIGSKGAAYEQYF.

The chain couples TRBV30 to TRBJ1-1, with D uncertain. CDR3 length: 11 amino acids. CDR1 is GTSNPN and CDR2 is SVGIG in the germline V gene (reference sequence). V gave up 8 bases and J gave up 2 bases, with 9 bases separating them. The CDR3: CASQVNTEAFF. CDR3 nucleotide sequence: TGTGCCAGTCAGGTAAACACTGAAGCTTTCTTT.

This chain links TRBV27 with TRBJ2-7; D remains ambiguous. Germline loops: CDR1 MNHEY, CDR2 SMNVEV (reference sequence). CDR3 length equals 11 residues. V dropped 5 bases and J dropped 5 bases, with 7 bases sitting between them. Here the CDR3 reads CASSHGDEQYF. The CDR3, as DNA: TGTGCCAGCAGTCATGGAGACGAGCAGTACTTC.

The chain employs TRBV27 and TRBJ2-3; D might be TRBD1 (5 bases). The V end was cut by 3 bases, the J end by 4 bases, with 17 bases between. The CDR3 extends over 16 amino acids. Per germline, CDR1 MNHEY and CDR2 SMNVEV (reference sequence). CDR3 sequence (DNA): TGTGCCAGCAGTTTCGGCCAGGGTGGTATGGCAGATACGCAGTATTTT. Protein product: CASSFGQGGMADTQYF.

This chain joins TRBV24-1 and TRBJ2-3, with 7 bases identical to TRBD2. Germline lookup yields CDR1 KGHDR and CDR2 SFDVKD. CDR3 length: 16 residues. With V trimmed by 0 bases and J by 1 base, 3 bases remained unmatched. Written as DNA, the CDR3 is TGTGCCACCAGTGATTTGCAGGGAGGGGGCACAGATACGCAGTATTTT. This codes for CATSDLQGGGTDTQYF.